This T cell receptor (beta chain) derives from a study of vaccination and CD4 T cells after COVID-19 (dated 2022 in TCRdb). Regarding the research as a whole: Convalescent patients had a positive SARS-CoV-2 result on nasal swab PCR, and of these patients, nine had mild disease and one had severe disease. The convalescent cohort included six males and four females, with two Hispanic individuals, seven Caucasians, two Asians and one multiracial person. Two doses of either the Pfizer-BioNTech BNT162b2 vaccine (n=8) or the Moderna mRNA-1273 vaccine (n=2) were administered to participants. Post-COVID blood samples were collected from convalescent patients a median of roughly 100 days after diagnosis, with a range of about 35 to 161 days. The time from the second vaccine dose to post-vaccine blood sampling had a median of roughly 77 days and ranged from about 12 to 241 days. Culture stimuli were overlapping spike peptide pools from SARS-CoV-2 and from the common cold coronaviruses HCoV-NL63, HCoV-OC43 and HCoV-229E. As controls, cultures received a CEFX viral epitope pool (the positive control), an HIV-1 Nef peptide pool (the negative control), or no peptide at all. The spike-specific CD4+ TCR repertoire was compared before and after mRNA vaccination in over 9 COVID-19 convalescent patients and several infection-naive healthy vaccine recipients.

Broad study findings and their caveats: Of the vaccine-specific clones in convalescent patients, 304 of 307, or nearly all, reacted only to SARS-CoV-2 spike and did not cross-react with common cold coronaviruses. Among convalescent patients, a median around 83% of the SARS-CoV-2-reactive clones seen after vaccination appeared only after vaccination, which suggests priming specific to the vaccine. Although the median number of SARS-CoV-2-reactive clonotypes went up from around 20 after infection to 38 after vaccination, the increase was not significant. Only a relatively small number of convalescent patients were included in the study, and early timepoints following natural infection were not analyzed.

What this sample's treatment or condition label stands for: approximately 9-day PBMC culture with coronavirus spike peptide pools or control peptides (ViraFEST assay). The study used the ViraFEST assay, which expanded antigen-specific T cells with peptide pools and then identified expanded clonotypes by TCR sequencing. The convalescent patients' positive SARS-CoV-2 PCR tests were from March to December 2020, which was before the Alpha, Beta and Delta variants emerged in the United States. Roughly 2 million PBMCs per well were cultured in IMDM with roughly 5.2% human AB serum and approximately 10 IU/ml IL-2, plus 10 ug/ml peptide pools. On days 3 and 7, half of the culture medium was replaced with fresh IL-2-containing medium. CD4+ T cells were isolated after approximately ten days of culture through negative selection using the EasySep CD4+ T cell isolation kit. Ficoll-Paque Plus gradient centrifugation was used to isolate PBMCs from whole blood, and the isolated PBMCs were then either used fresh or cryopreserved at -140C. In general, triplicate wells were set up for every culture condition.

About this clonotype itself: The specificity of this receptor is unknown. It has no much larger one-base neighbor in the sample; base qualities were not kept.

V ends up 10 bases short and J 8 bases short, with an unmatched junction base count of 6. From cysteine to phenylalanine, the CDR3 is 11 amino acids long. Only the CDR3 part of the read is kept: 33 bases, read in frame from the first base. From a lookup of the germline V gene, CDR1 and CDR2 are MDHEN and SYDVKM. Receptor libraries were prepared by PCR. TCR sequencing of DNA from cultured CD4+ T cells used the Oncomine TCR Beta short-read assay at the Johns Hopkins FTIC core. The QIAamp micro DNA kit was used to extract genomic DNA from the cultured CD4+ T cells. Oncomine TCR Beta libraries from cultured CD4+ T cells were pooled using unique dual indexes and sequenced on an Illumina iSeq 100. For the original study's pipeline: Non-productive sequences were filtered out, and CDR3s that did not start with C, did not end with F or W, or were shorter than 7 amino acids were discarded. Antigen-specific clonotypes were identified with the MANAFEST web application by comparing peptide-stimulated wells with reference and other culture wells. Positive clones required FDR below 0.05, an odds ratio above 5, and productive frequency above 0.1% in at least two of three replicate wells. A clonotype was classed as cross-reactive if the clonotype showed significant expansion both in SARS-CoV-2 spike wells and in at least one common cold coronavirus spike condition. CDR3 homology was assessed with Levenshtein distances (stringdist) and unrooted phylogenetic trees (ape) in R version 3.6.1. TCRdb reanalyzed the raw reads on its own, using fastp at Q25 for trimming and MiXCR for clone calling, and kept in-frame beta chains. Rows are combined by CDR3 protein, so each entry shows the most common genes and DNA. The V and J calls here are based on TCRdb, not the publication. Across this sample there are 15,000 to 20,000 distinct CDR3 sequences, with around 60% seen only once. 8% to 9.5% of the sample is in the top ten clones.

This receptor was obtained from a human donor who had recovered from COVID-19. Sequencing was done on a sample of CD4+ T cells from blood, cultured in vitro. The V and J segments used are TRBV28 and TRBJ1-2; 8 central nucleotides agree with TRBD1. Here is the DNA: TGTGCCACCCGAGACAGGGGAGGCTACACCTTC. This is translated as CATRDRGGYTF.